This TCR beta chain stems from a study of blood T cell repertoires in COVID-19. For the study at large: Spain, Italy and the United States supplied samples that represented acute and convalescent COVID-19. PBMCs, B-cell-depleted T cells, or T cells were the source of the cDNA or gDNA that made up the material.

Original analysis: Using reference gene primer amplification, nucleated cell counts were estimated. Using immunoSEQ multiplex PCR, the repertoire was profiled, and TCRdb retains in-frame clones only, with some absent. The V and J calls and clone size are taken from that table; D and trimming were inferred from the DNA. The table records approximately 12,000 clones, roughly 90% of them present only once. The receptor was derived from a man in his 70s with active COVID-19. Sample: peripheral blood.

In DNA form, the CDR3 reads TGTGCCAGCAGCTTAGCTCCTGCGGGGGAGACCCAGTACTTC. This sequence encodes CASSLAPAGETQYF. This sequence joins TRBV13 and TRBJ2-5; possibly TRBD2 for D (6 bases). Trimming pared 1 base from V and 5 bases from J, leaving 11 bases between. CDR3 length: 14 amino acids. CDR1 PRHDT and CDR2 FYEKMQ come from the germline V gene (reference sequence).